These T cell receptor beta chains were read from a single sample in a study of beta chain features in type 1 diabetes. Clones were read by immunoSEQ multiplex PCR, and TCRdb kept only the in-frame ones, dropping some. This sample has 200,000 to 300,000 clones, with 20% found just once. Source material: naive CD4+ T cells from blood. Receptor source: a woman between 35 and 50 years old with type 1 diabetes. The conserved cysteine and the conserved F or W are not part of the CDR3 here. Fields, in order: CDR3 protein, V gene, clone size, J gene. Clone size is given for some rows only: seen once, a few or many times, or a class if the clone is expanded.

ASSQSGGGSYEQY,TRBV23-1,-,TRBJ2-7
SVEAQGTWGGYT,TRBV29-1,few,TRBJ1-2
ATSRDRAGAQH,TRBV15,few,TRBJ1-5
ASGGEDTQY,TRBV6-5,few,TRBJ2-3
SVHRGWEQY,TRBV29-1,few,TRBJ2-7
ASSLRSRGLALH,TRBV5-4,-,TRBJ1-6
ASSLARPGGTEAF,TRBV5-1,-,TRBJ1-1
ASTRWDRGDTEAF,TRBV9,-,TRBJ1-1
ASSWIGGPLTGNTIY,TRBV5-1,-,TRBJ1-3
ASSLYLAGGLVNEQF,TRBV7-9,few,TRBJ2-1
ASSLGRETQY,TRBV11-2,few,TRBJ2-5
ASSQDFLTYNEQF,TRBV4-3,-,TRBJ2-1
SVEAADEQY,TRBV29-1,-,TRBJ2-7
ASSLGLAGVEQY,TRBV11-2,-,TRBJ2-7
ASRDRGNQPQH,TRBV19,once,TRBJ1-5
ASSYSQGGYT,TRBV7-9,few,TRBJ1-2
ASSLRGPSTDTQY,TRBV7-2,-,TRBJ2-3
SAKGLAEKGEQF,TRBV29-1,-,TRBJ2-1
ASSLAGGTNTEAF,TRBV7-9,-,TRBJ1-1
ASSVGDRGPQRAF,TRBV9,few,TRBJ1-1
ASNPGQSNTEAF,TRBV2,-,TRBJ1-1
ASSLDFGTGEETQY,TRBV5-8,-,TRBJ2-5
ASSVVPSGSTDTQY,TRBV9,-,TRBJ2-3
SVEGLAANEQF,TRBV29-1,few,TRBJ2-1
ASSLGDRNTGELF,TRBV5-1,-,TRBJ2-2
ASSLKGQGGFYEQY,TRBV27,-,TRBJ2-7
SVDGGQGLTTNEKLF,TRBV29-1,-,TRBJ1-4
ASSPGQGWRGEQF,TRBV5-4,-,TRBJ2-1
ATGQGYTGELF,TRBV10-3,-,TRBJ2-2
ASRRQENTEAF,TRBV6-6,-,TRBJ1-1
ASSLQKNNQPQH,TRBV2,-,TRBJ1-5
ASSVRTSKGPPTYNEQF,TRBV2,-,TRBJ2-1
ASSYGTGNTEAF,TRBV18,once,TRBJ1-1
ASSPDRGYEQY,TRBV5-1,-,TRBJ2-7
ASSDRGRVSNQPQH,TRBV7-2,few,TRBJ1-5
ASRVTGEDTQY,TRBV5-4,-,TRBJ2-3
ASRHSQETQY,TRBV2,-,TRBJ2-5
ASSAPGLAGDSTETQY,TRBV9,few,TRBJ2-5
ASSLTSTNEQF,TRBV5-4,few,TRBJ2-1
ASSLAGGGWGEQF,TRBV13,-,TRBJ2-1
ASSVASGVADTQY,TRBV9,few,TRBJ2-3
ASRLTGTYGYT,TRBV27,-,TRBJ1-2